This TCR beta chain is drawn from a study of T cell changes during pregnancy in multiple sclerosis. This clone has just one count. V lost 4 bases, J lost 4 bases, and 2 bases stayed unmatched. This CDR3 has 15 residues. Germline V gene lookup returns CDR1 LNHDA and CDR2 SQIVND (reference sequence). Clones were read by immunoSEQ multiplex PCR, and TCRdb kept only the in-frame ones, dropping some. Altogether roughly 38,000 clones are present, about 91% being singletons, with the ten largest covering roughly 0.72%. This chain uses TRBV19 with TRBJ2-5; 14 bases align to TRBD2. The sequence was obtained from a female donor with multiple sclerosis, enrolled in a pregnancy study. The source was CD4+ T cells from peripheral blood mononuclear cells, collected before pregnancy. CDR3 nucleotides: TGTGCCAGTAGTACAGGACTAGCGGGAGGAGAGACCCAGTACTTC. It yields the protein CASSTGLAGGETQYF.